This is a list of T cell receptor beta chains from one sample in a study of blood T cell repertoires in COVID-19. Profiled with immunoSEQ multiplex PCR; TCRdb holds only in-frame clones, not every one. The table includes fewer than 300,000 clones, more than 70% detected once. Sequencing input: peripheral blood. Receptors originate from a woman aged 45-65 years with acute or convalescent COVID-19. The conserved cysteine and the conserved F or W are not part of the CDR3 here. A D gene is named only where the DNA matches it firmly.

NA TRBJ1-5 TRBV19 ASRSGWFSNQPQH
NA TRBJ2-2 TRBV18 ASSLQQENTGELF
TRBD2 TRBJ2-2 TRBV4-1 ASSQGPSGRFSGELF
TRBD1 TRBJ1-1 TRBV7-2 ASSQKTGTNTEAF
TRBD2 TRBJ2-1 TRBV19 ASIRDLGTRDEQF
NA TRBJ2-3 TRBV7-6 ASSTLYKRVSADTQY
NA TRBJ2-1 TRBV9 ASSVDAAASYNEQF
NA TRBJ2-1 TRBV5-1 ASSSPYSNEQF
NA TRBJ2-7 TRBV6-5 ALDRWTYEQY
NA TRBJ1-2 TRBV11-2 ASSSLQGPGAYGYT
TRBD1 TRBJ2-7 TRBV7-8 ASSLEGGQGWYEQY
NA TRBJ2-3 TRBV7-3 ASSQTGPGTDTQY
NA TRBJ2-1 TRBV28 ASPRPGMTVNEQF
NA TRBJ2-1 TRBV9 ASSVVGGFDNEQF